This T cell receptor beta chain emerged from a study of CD8 T cells in Susac syndrome. Overall study: About 6 sequenced Susac syndrome patients had clinically active disease, while roughly 8 were in remission. Patients with Susac syndrome had blood drawn and were at that point therapy-naive, on corticosteroids, or on intravenous immunoglobulin alone.

V shed 0 bases and J shed 0 bases, with 14 bases lying between them. Germline assignment: CDR1 DFQATT and CDR2 SNEGSKA (reference sequence). The CDR3 consists of 16 residues. Random hexamers were used to reverse transcribe the RNA input (about 0.45 to 1 ug). The CDR3 of TCR beta was amplified by immunoSEQ multiplex PCR across 54 Vbeta and 13 Jbeta. TCRdb fed the immunoSEQ multiplex PCR reads into MiXCR, producing one record per CDR3 protein. The sample holds over 150,000 distinct CDR3 sequences, roughly 95% seen once. The chain joins TRBV20-1 to TRBJ2-5; no reliable D call. This TCR was recovered from a human donor with Susac syndrome. The sample consisted of CD4+ T cells from PBMCs. The CDR3 reads CSARDLSEPYQETQYF. Written as DNA, the CDR3 is TGCAGTGCTAGAGATCTAAGCGAACCGTACCAAGAGACCCAGTACTTC.